Detailed here is one T cell receptor beta chain. Authors' analysis steps: Researchers report that nucleated cell counts were estimated from reference gene primer amplification. Assay: immunoSEQ multiplex PCR; the TCRdb copy retains only in-frame clones and omits some. That table is the source of V, J and clone size, and D and trimming were worked out from the DNA. The sample carries a few hundred thousand clones, approximately 86% recorded once. The ends were cut back, 2 bases at V and 3 bases at J, with 7 bases in the middle. The CDR3 sequence is 13 residues long. CDR1 and CDR2 from the germline V gene are LGHNA and YNFKEQ. The sample originates from a study of blood T cell repertoires in COVID-19.

The sample taken for sequencing was peripheral blood. This sequence joins TRBV4-2 and TRBJ1-2; D is perhaps TRBD1 (5 bases). The receptor's source is a human donor in a cohort sampled during active COVID-19. The CDR3 is CASSQTRDYGYTF. The CDR3 DNA reads as TGTGCCAGCAGCCAAACCAGGGACTATGGCTACACCTTC.